These T cell receptor beta chains were read from a single sample in a study of identical twins. TCRdb used MiXCR to reprocess the 5' RACE reads, holding one entry per CDR3 protein. The sample shows 430,000 or so distinct CDR3 sequences, about 24% of them seen only once. These sequences were also reported in another study, on T cells expressing NK-cell markers.

Input material: CD4+ T cells sorted from blood. These receptors were obtained from a woman between 18 and 30 years old in good health. CDR3s include the opening cysteine and the closing phenylalanine or tryptophan. Fields, in order: D gene, J gene, V gene, clone size, CDR3 DNA, CDR3 protein. The D gene is left open where the match is weak. Size is omitted from some rows. Given values are once, few, many or a class for expanded clones.

d_call: -
j_call: TRBJ2-3
v_call: TRBV25-1
clone_size: few
cdr3_nt: TGTGCCAGCAGTTTGACAGGCTTCACAGATACGCAGTATTTT
cdr3_aa: CASSLTGFTDTQYF

d_call: -
j_call: TRBJ2-2
v_call: TRBV20-1
clone_size: -
cdr3_nt: TGCAGTGCCAGAGCCCCCGGGGAGCTGTTTTTT
cdr3_aa: CSARAPGELFF

d_call: -
j_call: TRBJ1-5
v_call: TRBV2
clone_size: few
cdr3_nt: TGTGCCAGCAGTGGGCAGGGCATGAGTCAGCCCCAGCATTTT
cdr3_aa: CASSGQGMSQPQHF

d_call: -
j_call: TRBJ2-3
v_call: TRBV20-1
clone_size: -
cdr3_nt: TGCAGTGTCAGGCAAAGGCTAGCAGATACGCAGTATTTT
cdr3_aa: CSVRQRLADTQYF

d_call: -
j_call: TRBJ1-5
v_call: TRBV18
clone_size: few
cdr3_nt: TGTGCCAGCTCACCGAGCGGCAATCAGCCCCAGCATTTT
cdr3_aa: CASSPSGNQPQHF

d_call: TRBD2
j_call: TRBJ2-5
v_call: TRBV20-1
clone_size: -
cdr3_nt: TGCAGTGCTAAGGAAGGGACTAGCGGGACGGAGACCCAGTACTTC
cdr3_aa: CSAKEGTSGTETQYF

d_call: TRBD1
j_call: TRBJ1-6
v_call: TRBV7-6
clone_size: -
cdr3_nt: TGTGCCAGCAGCTTAGAGTTTGGGACAGGGGACTCACCCCTCCACTTT
cdr3_aa: CASSLEFGTGDSPLHF

d_call: -
j_call: TRBJ2-1
v_call: TRBV5-1
clone_size: many
cdr3_nt: TGCGCCAGCAGCGGGGCTAGTTTTGGGGATGAGCAGTTCTTC
cdr3_aa: CASSGASFGDEQFF

d_call: TRBD2
j_call: TRBJ2-3
v_call: TRBV20-1
clone_size: many
cdr3_nt: TGCAGTGCTAGAGGGACTAGCGGGAGTATTACAGATACGCAGTATTTT
cdr3_aa: CSARGTSGSITDTQYF

d_call: TRBD1
j_call: TRBJ2-3
v_call: TRBV12-3/TRBV12-4
clone_size: -
cdr3_nt: TGTGCCAGCAGTTTAGCGGGCTCCGGGACAGGAGGCACAGATACGCAGTATTTT
cdr3_aa: CASSLAGSGTGGTDTQYF

d_call: -
j_call: TRBJ1-5
v_call: TRBV7-2
clone_size: -
cdr3_nt: TGTGCCAGCAGCTTAGCGTGGGCAGGTAATCAGCCCCAGCATTTT
cdr3_aa: CASSLAWAGNQPQHF

d_call: -
j_call: TRBJ2-3
v_call: TRBV11-1
clone_size: many
cdr3_nt: TGTGCCAGCAGCACCATACGATTTACTAGCCGTTCAACAGATACGCAGTATTTT
cdr3_aa: CASSTIRFTSRSTDTQYF

d_call: TRBD1
j_call: TRBJ2-5
v_call: TRBV5-1
clone_size: -
cdr3_nt: TGCGCCAGCAGAGCCGGGACAGGGGCACAAGAGACCCAGTACTTC
cdr3_aa: CASRAGTGAQETQYF

d_call: -
j_call: TRBJ1-1
v_call: TRBV7-9
clone_size: -
cdr3_nt: TGTGCCAGCAGCACCGGCGTATCGAACACTGAAGCTTTCTTT
cdr3_aa: CASSTGVSNTEAFF

d_call: TRBD1
j_call: TRBJ2-7
v_call: TRBV7-7
clone_size: -
cdr3_nt: TGTGCCAGCAGCGGGTCTAGGGACAGGGTCTACTTC
cdr3_aa: CASSGSRDRVYF

d_call: TRBD1
j_call: TRBJ2-7
v_call: TRBV28
clone_size: -
cdr3_nt: TGTGCCAGCAGTAATCGGGGGGGACAGGGGTTTCTACTACCTGGGTTC
cdr3_aa: CASSNRGGQGFLLPGF

d_call: -
j_call: TRBJ2-1
v_call: TRBV7-9
clone_size: -
cdr3_nt: TGTGCCAGCGTCTCAGGCTCCTACAATGAGCAGTTCTTC
cdr3_aa: CASVSGSYNEQFF

d_call: TRBD1
j_call: TRBJ1-1
v_call: TRBV7-7
clone_size: many
cdr3_nt: TGTGCCAGCAGCGCGGACAGGGGCACTGAAGCTTTCTTT
cdr3_aa: CASSADRGTEAFF